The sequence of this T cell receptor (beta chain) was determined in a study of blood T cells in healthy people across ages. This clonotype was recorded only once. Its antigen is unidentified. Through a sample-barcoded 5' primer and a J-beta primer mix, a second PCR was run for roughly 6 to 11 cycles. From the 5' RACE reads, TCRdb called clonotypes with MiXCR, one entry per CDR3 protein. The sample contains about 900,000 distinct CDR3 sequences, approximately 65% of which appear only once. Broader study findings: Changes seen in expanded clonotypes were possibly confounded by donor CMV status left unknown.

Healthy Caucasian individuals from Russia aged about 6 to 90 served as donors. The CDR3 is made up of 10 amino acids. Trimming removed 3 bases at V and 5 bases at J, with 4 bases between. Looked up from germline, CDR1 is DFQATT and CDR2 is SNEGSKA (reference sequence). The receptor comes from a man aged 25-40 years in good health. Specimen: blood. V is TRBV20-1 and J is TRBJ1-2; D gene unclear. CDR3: CSASPYGYTF. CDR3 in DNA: TGCAGTGCTAGCCCATATGGCTACACCTTC.